This T cell receptor (beta chain) was found in a study of Ad26.COV2.S vaccination and SARS-CoV-2 variants. The data were produced by immunoSEQ multiplex PCR, yet TCRdb's version contains in-frame clones alone and is incomplete. The sample yields 300,000 to 350,000 clones, 86% seen once. With 4 bases clipped from V and 1 base from J, the junction kept 11 bases outside the gene matches. Germline V gene sequence: CDR1 LGHNA, CDR2 YSLEER. This CDR3 has 17 amino acids. The treatment: roughly 20 received Ad26.COV2.S at low or high dose, single or two shots; a few received placebo; per-sample allocation not given. The samples date from day 63 after the first vaccine or placebo injection.

The receptor's source is a person between 18 and 65 years old who received the Ad26.COV2.S COVID-19 vaccine or a placebo. V usage is TRBV4-3 and J usage is TRBJ1-1; 8 positions agree with TRBD1. The sample was peripheral blood, taken in a trial of Ad26.COV2.S vaccine versus placebo. The CDR3 DNA reads as TGCGCCAGCAGCCTGGATCCAGGGGGCGCAGGGAACACTGAAGCTTTCTTT. Encoded protein: CASSLDPGGAGNTEAFF.